This passage covers 27 T cell receptor beta chains from one sample sequenced in a study of cytomegalovirus exposure and HLA in healthy donors. PCR was performed using 60 Vbeta and 13 Jbeta primers. Sequenced by immunoSEQ multiplex PCR; TCRdb stores in-frame clones only, minus some. Among about 150,000 clones listed, about three quarters were seen once. The specimen was PBMCs. These receptors all stem from a man aged 40-50 years in good health and CMV-seronegative.

This clone was picked up one time. The CDR3 bases are TGTGCCAGCAGCGTAGCAGGGACTTGGGAAGGGCTTGAAACCTACGAGCAGTACTTC. Amino acid sequence: CASSVAGTWEGLETYEQYF. The chain employs TRBV9 and TRBJ2-5; tentative D call: TRBD2 (6 bases). The tail of the sequence fits TRBJ2-7 better, so the J call may be wrong. This CDR3 region has 19 residues. In germline, CDR1 is SGDLS, CDR2 YYNGEE.

Here the CDR3 reads CASSLGLAGDTSTDTQYF. CDR3 bases: TGTGCCAGCAGCTTAGGACTAGCGGGGGATACTAGCACAGATACGCAGTATTTT. V usage is TRBV5-4 and J usage is TRBJ2-3, with 13 bases identical to TRBD2. CDR3 length equals 18 residues. After removal of 2 bases from V and 0 bases from J, the junction contained 6 bases not matched to a gene. Germline CDR1 SGHNT, CDR2 YYREEE (reference sequence).

The chain carries TRBV5-1 and TRBJ2-1, with 8 bases matching TRBD2. With V trimmed by 4 bases and J by 6 bases, 12 bases remained unmatched. Germline V CDR1 and CDR2: SGHRS, YFSETQ. This CDR3 has 16 residues. CDR3 sequence: CASSPSGLGLGNEQFF. Here the CDR3 DNA reads TGCGCCAGCAGCCCCTCGGGACTAGGGTTGGGCAATGAGCAGTTCTTC.

This chain connects TRBV11-2 to TRBJ2-5, with 7 nucleotides matching TRBD2. The V segment lost 5 bases and the J segment 6 bases; nucleotides outside the gene matches: 12. The CDR3 runs to 15 residues. Germline V gene lookup returns CDR1 SGHAT and CDR2 FQNNGV. In nucleotides, the CDR3 is TGTGCCAGCAGCCGACGACTAGCAGAAGTCCAGACCCAGTACTTC. It yields the protein CASSRRLAEVQTQYF.

The CDR3 region has the DNA TGTGCCAGCAGTTATCGGAGTATAGGCCTGAACACTGAAGCTTTCTTT. Its translation is CASSYRSIGLNTEAFF. V and J are TRBV6-5 and TRBJ1-1; D uncertain. V lost 3 bases to trimming and J lost 0 bases, with 14 bases between them. Germline lookup yields CDR1 MNHEY and CDR2 SVGAGI. This CDR3 spans 16 amino acids.

This chain uses TRBV4-1 with TRBJ2-5, with no clear D. The V and J ends lost 1 base and 5 bases respectively, with 17 bases between them. In germline, CDR1 is MGHRA, CDR2 YSYEKL. The CDR3 contains 16 residues. CDR3 nucleotides: TGCGCCAGCAGCCAAGGTCAGCGTAGATTTAGGGAGACCCAGTACTTC. Translating gives CASSQGQRRFRETQYF.

The chain combines TRBV10-3 with TRBJ2-1; 9 bases agree with TRBD1. The J segment lost 5 bases and the V segment lost 7 bases, leaving 6 bases of the junction unmatched. The CDR3 spans 14 residues. Germline values: CDR1 ENHRY, CDR2 SYGVKD. CDR3 in amino acids: CAITPGQGDNEQFF. The CDR3 nucleotides are TGTGCCATCACCCCGGGACAGGGCGACAATGAGCAGTTCTTC.

The chain couples TRBV4-3 to TRBJ2-5; TRBD1 agrees at 8 bases. J gave up 11 bases and V 1 base, and 6 bases lay outside the gene matches. The CDR3 loop spans 13 amino acids. Germline CDR1 reads LGHNA; CDR2 reads YSLEER. CDR3 loop: CASSQVATGVQYF. The CDR3, as DNA: TGCGCCAGCAGCCAAGTGGCGACAGGGGTTCAGTACTTC.

The genes are TRBV27 and TRBJ2-6, with D perhaps matching TRBD2 (5 bases). The CDR3 is 19 amino acids. Germline loops: CDR1 MNHEY, CDR2 SMNVEV (reference sequence). Trimming pared 6 bases from V and 2 bases from J, leaving 23 bases between. The CDR3 DNA sequence: TGTGCCAGCAGCCCCTCGAGACCCCCGACTATGACTGGGGCCAACGTCCTGACTTTC. This sequence encodes CASSPSRPPTMTGANVLTF.

In this sample, this clone turned up a few times. The chain carries TRBV5-1 and TRBJ2-4, with 12 bases lining up with TRBD2. Unmatched junction bases numbered 23, after V lost 6 bases and J lost 1 base. The germline gives CDR1 SGHRS, CDR2 YFSETQ. The CDR3 is 22 amino acids. The CDR3 region is CASTPEMHRRLAGEIAKNIQYF. The CDR3, as DNA: TGCGCCAGCACCCCTGAGATGCACAGGAGACTAGCGGGAGAAATCGCCAAAAACATTCAGTACTTC.

The chain joins TRBV18 to TRBJ2-3; 7 bases line up with TRBD2. The CDR3 runs 17 residues. The J segment lost 5 bases and the V segment lost 6 bases, leaving 17 bases of the junction unmatched. Germline values: CDR1 KGHSH, CDR2 LQKENI. CDR3 protein: CASSKRRAGQAGDTQYF. The DNA for the CDR3 is TGTGCCAGCTCCAAGAGGCGAGCGGGGCAGGCAGGAGATACGCAGTATTTT.

The CDR3 spells CASSLPLAGADTQYF. As DNA, the CDR3 is TGTGCCAGCAGCTTACCTCTGGCAGGGGCAGATACGCAGTATTTT. The chain recombines TRBV7-2 with TRBJ2-3; possibly TRBD1 for D (6 bases). In germline, CDR1 is SGHTA, CDR2 FQGNSA. The CDR3 length is 15 residues. V was shortened by 2 bases and J by 4 bases, with 13 bases between the two germline ends. The full variable domain, with the rest looked up from reference TRBV7-2 and TRBJ2-3, is GAGVSQSPSNKVTEKGKDVELRCDPISGHTALYWYRQSLGQGLEFLIYFQGNSAPDKSGLPSDRFSAERTGGSVSTLTIQRTQQEDSAVYLCASSLPLAGADTQYFGPGTRLTVL.

This chain connects TRBV11-3 to TRBJ2-5, with unresolved D. CDR3 length equals 13 residues. Looked up from germline, CDR1 is SGHNT and CDR2 is YENEEA. V gave up 5 bases and J gave up 3 bases, with 10 bases separating them. The CDR3 region is CASSHDMEETQYF. In DNA form, the CDR3 reads TGTGCCAGCAGCCACGACATGGAAGAGACCCAGTACTTC.

This chain uses TRBV27 with TRBJ2-7; 9 positions match TRBD1. V trimming: 5 bases; J trimming: 3 bases; junction bases outside the gene matches: 5. The CDR3 runs 14 residues. Germline V gives CDR1 MNHEY, CDR2 SMNVEV (reference sequence). The CDR3 here is CASSPDRGFYEQYF. The CDR3 DNA reads TGTGCCAGCAGTCCCGACAGGGGGTTCTACGAGCAGTACTTC.

The chain employs TRBV5-4 and TRBJ1-2; 7 bases fit TRBD1. The CDR3 is 14 amino acids. The junction had 2 bases not matched to a gene; V was cut back by 0 bases and J by 3 bases. CDR1 is SGHNT, CDR2 YYREEE, per germline (reference sequence). In nucleotides, the CDR3 is TGTGCCAGCAGCTTGGACAGGGGTGACTATGGCTACACCTTC. This sequence encodes CASSLDRGDYGYTF. The whole variable domain, remainder taken from reference TRBV5-4 and TRBJ1-2, is ETGVTQSPTHLIKTRGQQVTLRCSSQSGHNTVSWYQQALGQGPQFIFQYYREEENGRGNFPPRFSGLQFPNYSSELNVNALELDDSALYLCASSLDRGDYGYTFGSGTRLTVV.

This chain uses TRBV30 with TRBJ2-1, with D possibly being TRBD1 (5 bases). V lost 0 bases and J 15 bases, leaving 12 bases between the germline ends. CDR3 length: 11 amino acids. CDR1 GTSNPN and CDR2 SVGIG come from the germline V gene (reference sequence). This chain's CDR3 is CAWSVGQGGFF. The CDR3 DNA follows: TGTGCCTGGAGTGTTGGCCAGGGCGGGTTCTTC.

The chain employs TRBV6-4 and TRBJ2-5; 11 nucleotides match TRBD2. The J call may be wrong; the DNA end is better matched by TRBJ2-7. CDR1 and CDR2 (germline): MRHNA, SNTAGT. This CDR3 has 17 amino acids. The CDR3: CASSDRRLAGCINEQYF. The CDR3 DNA sequence: TGTGCCAGCAGTGACCGACGACTAGCGGGATGTATCAACGAGCAGTACTTC.

Turning to this clone: At the DNA level, this CDR3 is encoded by other sequences in the same sample as well. The CDR3 DNA reads as TGTGCCAGCAGCCAGGGACAGGCCGACTCCTACGAGCAGTACTTC. Translated, it gives CASSQGQADSYEQYF. The rearrangement joins TRBV7-8 to TRBJ2-7; 8 bases agree with TRBD1. CDR1 is SGHVS and CDR2 is FQNEAQ in the germline V gene. The CDR3 contains 15 residues. V was pared by 5 bases and J by 0 bases, with 6 bases of the junction left unmatched.

This chain joins TRBV28 and TRBJ1-2; 8 bases fit TRBD1. V shed 4 bases, J shed 7 bases, and the junction held 8 bases outside the gene matches. CDR3 length: 14 amino acids. In germline, CDR1 is MDHEN, CDR2 SYDVKM. The CDR3 protein is CASSSRTGSPGYTF. CDR3 DNA sequence: TGTGCCAGCAGTTCACGGACAGGGAGTCCTGGCTACACCTTC.

This clone was detected only once. The chain joins TRBV14 to TRBJ2-7, with 14 bases identical to TRBD2. Germline CDR1 SGHDN, CDR2 FVKESK. V lost 1 base, J lost 1 base, and 3 bases stayed unmatched. CDR3 size: 17 residues. The CDR3 DNA sequence: TGTGCCAGCAGCCAAGGACTAGCGGGAGGGCCTTCCTACGAGCAGTACTTC. It is translated as CASSQGLAGGPSYEQYF.

This rearrangement joins TRBV7-9 to TRBJ2-5; a weak D match, TRBD2 (6 bases). Germline V gene sequence: CDR1 SEHNR, CDR2 FQNEAQ (reference sequence). V was trimmed by 5 bases and J by 3 bases, leaving 16 bases between them. This CDR3 contains 15 residues. The CDR3 loop is CASSPSRGGEETQYF. The CDR3 bases are TGTGCCAGCAGCCCTAGTCGTGGAGGGGAAGAGACCCAGTACTTC.

This clone turned up a few times. The same CDR3 can be traced to other DNA sequences in this sample. The chain combines TRBV5-1 with TRBJ1-6; D is unclear. The V gene's germline CDR1 is SGHRS and CDR2 YFSETQ. The ends were cut back, 0 bases at V and 5 bases at J, with 3 bases in the middle. The CDR3 totals 13 residues. CDR3 bases: TGCGCCAGCAGCTTGGCGGATAATTCACCCCTCCACTTT. It yields the protein CASSLADNSPLHF.

The chain is built from TRBV25-1 and TRBJ2-1; 8 bases align to TRBD2. Germline values: CDR1 MGHDK, CDR2 SYGVNS. Trimming at V came to 5 bases and at J to 6 bases, leaving 15 bases not matched to a gene. This CDR3 has 17 residues. This chain's CDR3 is CASSSPLGRGVSNEQFF. The CDR3 bases are TGTGCCAGCAGTTCCCCTCTAGGGCGGGGGGTTTCCAATGAGCAGTTCTTC. Drawing the rest from reference TRBV25-1 and TRBJ2-1, the complete variable domain is EADIYQTPRYLVIGTGKKITLECSQTMGHDKMYWYQQDPGMELHLIHYSYGVNSTEKGDLSSESTVSRIRTEHFPLTLESARPSHTSQYLCASSSPLGRGVSNEQFFGPGTRLTVL.

The V gene is TRBV6-1, the J gene TRBJ1-1; the match to TRBD1 covers 8 bases. The CDR3 loop spans 13 amino acids. From germline, CDR1 is MNHNS and CDR2 SASEGT. J was trimmed by 4 bases and V by 6 bases; bases with no gene match: 4. CDR3 region: CASRDRVSTEAFF. CDR3 DNA sequence: TGTGCCAGCAGGGACAGGGTGAGCACTGAAGCTTTCTTT.

In this sample, this clone turned up a few times. The chain is built from TRBV5-1 and TRBJ2-7, with TRBD1 matching 7 bases. This CDR3 has 14 amino acids. The trim removed 0 bases at V and 2 bases at J, leaving 2 bases unmatched. Germline CDR1 reads SGHRS; CDR2 reads YFSETQ. The CDR3 here is CASSLEGQTYEQYF. The DNA of the CDR3 is TGCGCCAGCAGCTTGGAGGGACAGACCTACGAGCAGTACTTC.

This clone was picked up a small number of times. This chain links TRBV6-1 with TRBJ1-3, with D possibly TRBD1 on 6 matching bases. Germline V gene data show CDR1 as MNHNS and CDR2 as SASEGT. Trimming removed 7 bases at V and 3 bases at J, with 16 bases between. The CDR3 has 15 residues. The CDR3 loop is CASTAGGQIGNTIYF. Here the CDR3 DNA reads TGTGCCAGCACCGCGGGGGGGCAGATTGGAAACACCATATATTTT.

CDR3 sequence: CASLMTGGSYEQYF. In DNA form, the CDR3 reads TGTGCCAGCTTAATGACAGGGGGCTCCTACGAGCAGTACTTC. V is TRBV6-5 and J is TRBJ2-7, with TRBD1 matching 9 bases. The CDR3 runs 14 residues. CDR1 and CDR2 from the germline V gene are MNHEY and SVGAGI. J lost 0 bases, V lost 8 bases, and 5 bases had no gene match.